This note documents a single TCR beta chain sequence. Its target is unknown. The CDR3 is made up of 15 amino acids. The V gene end was trimmed by 5 bases and the J gene end by 4 bases; junction bases not matched to a gene: 7. Germline V CDR1 and CDR2: MNHEY, SVGAGI. This sample was taken from a study of shared clonotypes between healthy human individuals. Study results and limitations: Sharing across four donors was highest in naive CD4 (around 5%) and lowest in memory CD8 (around 0.4%).

The assay was carried out at the deep level. This table comes from immunoSEQ multiplex PCR, and its TCRdb copy is limited to in-frame clones, with some not included. The sample carries more than 2 million clones, approximately 92% recorded once. CD8 cells classed as naive were CD45RO-negative and positively selected for CCR7, excluding terminally differentiated effector memory CD45RA+ cells. Every donor was a Caucasian adult from Nashville, Tennessee. This sequence was found in a man younger than 30 in good health. Some clones in this sample may be carry-over from other donors' samples. The V and J genes are TRBV6-5 and TRBJ2-7; 11 bases are shared with TRBD1. Material for sequencing was naive CD8+ T cells from PBMCs. CDR3 residues: CASSLDRDRGYEQYF. The DNA for the CDR3 is TGTGCCAGCAGTCTTGACCGGGACAGGGGGTACGAGCAGTACTTC.